This T cell receptor (beta chain) was captured by sequencing in a study of read filtering for tumor transcriptome and immune sequencing. The overall study: The cohort had more than 16 men and 14 women aged roughly 47 to 85, mean about 67 years. Whole-transcriptome libraries were prepared after DNase treatment.

The library was built from roughly 400 ng RNA with molecular barcoded adaptors for alpha/delta and beta/gamma chains. A single record per CDR3 protein comes from TCRdb applying MiXCR to the reads. Of roughly 90,000 distinct CDR3 sequences listed, roughly 12% are singletons. This clonotype showed up many times. From germline, CDR1 is MNHEY and CDR2 SVGAGI. V lost 8 bases to trimming and J lost 4 bases; unmatched junction nucleotides: 4. The CDR3 covers 12 residues. Sampling of bone marrow took place during active disease in every patient. The chain is built from TRBV6-5 and TRBJ1-1; 7 nucleotides agree with TRBD1. Source material: a population of CD138-negative cells sorted from bone marrow. This receptor was taken from a donor at least 40 years old with multiple myeloma. CDR3 nucleotides: TGTGCCAGCTTCAGACAGGGCACTGAAGCTTTCTTT. Its protein product is CASFRQGTEAFF.